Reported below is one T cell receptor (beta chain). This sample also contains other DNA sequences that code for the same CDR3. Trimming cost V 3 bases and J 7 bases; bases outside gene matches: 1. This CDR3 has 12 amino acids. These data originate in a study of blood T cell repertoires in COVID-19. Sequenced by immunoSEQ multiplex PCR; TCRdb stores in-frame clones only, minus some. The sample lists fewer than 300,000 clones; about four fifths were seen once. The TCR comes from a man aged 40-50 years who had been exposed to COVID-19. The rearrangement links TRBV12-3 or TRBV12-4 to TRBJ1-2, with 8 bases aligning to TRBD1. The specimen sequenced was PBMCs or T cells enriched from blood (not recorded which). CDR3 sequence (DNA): TGTGCCAGCAGTTTCACAGGGGGTGGCTACACCTTC. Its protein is CASSFTGGGYTF.